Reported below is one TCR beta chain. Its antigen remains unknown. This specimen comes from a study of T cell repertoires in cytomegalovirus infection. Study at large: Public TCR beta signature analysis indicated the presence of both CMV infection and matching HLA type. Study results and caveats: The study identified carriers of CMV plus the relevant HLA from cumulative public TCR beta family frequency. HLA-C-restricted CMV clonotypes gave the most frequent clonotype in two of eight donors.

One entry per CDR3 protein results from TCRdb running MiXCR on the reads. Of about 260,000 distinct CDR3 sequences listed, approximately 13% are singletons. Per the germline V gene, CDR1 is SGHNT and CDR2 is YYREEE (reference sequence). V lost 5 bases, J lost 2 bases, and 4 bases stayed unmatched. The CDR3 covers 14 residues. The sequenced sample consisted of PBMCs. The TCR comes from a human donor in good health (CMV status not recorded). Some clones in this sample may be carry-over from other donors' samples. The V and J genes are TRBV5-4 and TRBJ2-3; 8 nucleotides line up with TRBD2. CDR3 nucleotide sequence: TGTGCCAGCAGTCGGGAGGGCTTCACAGATACGCAGTATTTT. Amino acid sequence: CASSREGFTDTQYF.